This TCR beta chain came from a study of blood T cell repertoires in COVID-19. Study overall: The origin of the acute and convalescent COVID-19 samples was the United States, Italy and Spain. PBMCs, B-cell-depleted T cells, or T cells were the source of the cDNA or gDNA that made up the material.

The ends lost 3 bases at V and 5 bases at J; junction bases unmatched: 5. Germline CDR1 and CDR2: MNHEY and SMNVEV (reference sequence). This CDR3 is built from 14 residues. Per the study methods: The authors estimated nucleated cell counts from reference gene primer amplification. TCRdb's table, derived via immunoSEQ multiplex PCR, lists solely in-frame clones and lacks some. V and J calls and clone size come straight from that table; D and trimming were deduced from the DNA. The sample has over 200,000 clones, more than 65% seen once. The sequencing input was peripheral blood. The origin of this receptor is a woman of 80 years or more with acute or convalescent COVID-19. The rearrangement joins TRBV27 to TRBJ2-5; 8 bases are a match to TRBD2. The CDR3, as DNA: TGTGCCAGCAGTTTCGGGACTAGGGGCGAGACCCAGTACTTC. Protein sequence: CASSFGTRGETQYF.